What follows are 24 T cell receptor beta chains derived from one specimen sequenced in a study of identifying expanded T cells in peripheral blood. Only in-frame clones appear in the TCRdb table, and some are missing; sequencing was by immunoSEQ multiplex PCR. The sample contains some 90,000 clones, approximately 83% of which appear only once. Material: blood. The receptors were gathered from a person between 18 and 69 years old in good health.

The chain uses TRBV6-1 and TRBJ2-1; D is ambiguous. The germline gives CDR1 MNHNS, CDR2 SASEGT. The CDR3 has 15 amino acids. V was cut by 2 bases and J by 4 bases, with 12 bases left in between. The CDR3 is CASSELLLLYNEQFF. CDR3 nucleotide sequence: TGTGCCAGCAGTGAACTTCTCCTTCTGTACAATGAGCAGTTCTTC.

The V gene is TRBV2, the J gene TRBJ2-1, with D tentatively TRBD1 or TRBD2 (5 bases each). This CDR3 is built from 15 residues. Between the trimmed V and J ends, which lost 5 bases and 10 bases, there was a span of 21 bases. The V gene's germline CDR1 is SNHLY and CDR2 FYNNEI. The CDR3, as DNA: TGTGCCAGCAGTTCCCAAGGGAGCCGGGGCGGAGAGCAGTTCTTC. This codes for CASSSQGSRGGEQFF.

CDR3 sequence reads: CASSSRAGSSYEQYF. The CDR3 nucleotides are TGTGCCAGCAGCTCACGCGCAGGGAGCTCCTACGAGCAGTACTTC. The chain carries TRBV7-8 and TRBJ2-7, with D perhaps matching TRBD1 or TRBD2 (5 bases each). The CDR3 runs 15 residues. With 4 bases removed from V and 0 bases from J, the gap between germline ends came to 13 bases. Per germline, CDR1 SGHVS and CDR2 FQNEAQ.

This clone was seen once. CDR3 bases: TGTGCCAGCAGCGGGATGGACGGGTCCTACGAGCAGTACTTC. The encoded protein is CASSGMDGSYEQYF. The rearrangement uses TRBV5-4 and TRBJ2-7, with no clear D. The germline V gene has CDR1 SGHNT and CDR2 YYREEE (reference sequence). Trimming removed 4 bases from V and 1 base from J, with 12 bases in between. This CDR3 has 14 residues.

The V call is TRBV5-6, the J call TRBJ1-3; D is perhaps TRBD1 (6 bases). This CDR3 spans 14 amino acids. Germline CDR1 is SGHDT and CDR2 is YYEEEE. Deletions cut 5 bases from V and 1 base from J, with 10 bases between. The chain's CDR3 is CASSRTESGNTIYF. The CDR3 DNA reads TGTGCCAGCAGTCGGACAGAGTCTGGAAACACCATATATTTT.

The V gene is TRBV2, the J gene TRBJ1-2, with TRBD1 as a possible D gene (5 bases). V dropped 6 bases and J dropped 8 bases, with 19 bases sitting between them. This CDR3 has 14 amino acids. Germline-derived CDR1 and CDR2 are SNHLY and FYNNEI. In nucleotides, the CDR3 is TGTGCCAGCAGGACGAGCGGGACCGTGAGGGGCTACACCTTC. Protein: CASRTSGTVRGYTF.

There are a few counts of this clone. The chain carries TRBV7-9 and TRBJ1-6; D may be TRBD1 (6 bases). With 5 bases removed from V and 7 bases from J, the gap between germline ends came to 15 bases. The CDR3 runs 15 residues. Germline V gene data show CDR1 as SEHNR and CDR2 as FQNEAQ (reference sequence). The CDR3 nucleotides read TGTGCCAGCAGCCCACAGGGAGGAGGCAATTCACCCCTCCACTTT. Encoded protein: CASSPQGGGNSPLHF.

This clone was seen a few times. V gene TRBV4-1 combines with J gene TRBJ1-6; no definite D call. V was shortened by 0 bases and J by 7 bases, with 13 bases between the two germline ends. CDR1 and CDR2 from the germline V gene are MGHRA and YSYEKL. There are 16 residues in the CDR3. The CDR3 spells CASSQDGRERNSPLHF. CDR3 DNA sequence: TGCGCCAGCAGCCAAGATGGGCGGGAAAGGAATTCACCCCTCCACTTT.

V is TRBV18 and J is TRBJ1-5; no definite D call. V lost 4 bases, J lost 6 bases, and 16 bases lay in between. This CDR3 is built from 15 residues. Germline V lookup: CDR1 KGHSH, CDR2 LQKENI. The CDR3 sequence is CASSRGSVAAQPQHF. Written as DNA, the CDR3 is TGTGCCAGCTCACGAGGGTCTGTCGCCGCTCAGCCCCAGCATTTT.

DNA of the CDR3: TGTGCCAGCAGCCTATCGGAAATCACTGAAGCTTTCTTT. It yields the protein CASSLSEITEAFF. This chain connects TRBV6-6 to TRBJ1-1; no definite D call. From germline, CDR1 is MNHNY and CDR2 SVGAGI (reference sequence). The CDR3 totals 13 residues. V shed 6 bases and J shed 4 bases, with 12 bases lying between them.

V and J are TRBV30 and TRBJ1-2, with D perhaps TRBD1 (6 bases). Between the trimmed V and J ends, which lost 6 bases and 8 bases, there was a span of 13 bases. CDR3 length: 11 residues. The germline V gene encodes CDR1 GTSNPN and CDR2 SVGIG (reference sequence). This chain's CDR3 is CACQPQGGYTF. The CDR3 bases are TGTGCCTGCCAACCTCAGGGGGGCTACACCTTC.

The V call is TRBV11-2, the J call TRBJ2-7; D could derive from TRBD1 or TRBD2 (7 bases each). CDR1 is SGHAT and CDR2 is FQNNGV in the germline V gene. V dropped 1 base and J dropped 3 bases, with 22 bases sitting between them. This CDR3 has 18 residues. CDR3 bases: TGTGCCAGCAGCTTAGGACAGGGTCGGGGGGTAGGGCTCTACGAGCAGTACTTC. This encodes CASSLGQGRGVGLYEQYF.

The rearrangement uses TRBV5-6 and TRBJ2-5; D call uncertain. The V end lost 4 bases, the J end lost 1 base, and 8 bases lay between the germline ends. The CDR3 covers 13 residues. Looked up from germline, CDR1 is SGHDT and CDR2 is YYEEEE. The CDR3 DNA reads TGTGCCAGCAGCGAGGCTAGCCAAGAGACCCAGTACTTC. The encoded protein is CASSEASQETQYF.

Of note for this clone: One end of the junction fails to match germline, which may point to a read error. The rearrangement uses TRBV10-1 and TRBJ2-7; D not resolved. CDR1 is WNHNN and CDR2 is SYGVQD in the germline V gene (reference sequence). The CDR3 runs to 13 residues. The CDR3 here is CASSERLSFEQYF. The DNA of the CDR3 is TGCGCCAGCAGTGAGCGGCTCTCCTTCGAGCAGTACTTC.

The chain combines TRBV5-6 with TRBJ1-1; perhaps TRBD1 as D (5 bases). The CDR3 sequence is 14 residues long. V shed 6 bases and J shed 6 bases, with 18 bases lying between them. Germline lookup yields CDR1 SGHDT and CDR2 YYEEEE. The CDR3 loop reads CASTWRWGQAEAFF. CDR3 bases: TGTGCCAGCACCTGGAGGTGGGGCCAGGCTGAAGCTTTCTTT.

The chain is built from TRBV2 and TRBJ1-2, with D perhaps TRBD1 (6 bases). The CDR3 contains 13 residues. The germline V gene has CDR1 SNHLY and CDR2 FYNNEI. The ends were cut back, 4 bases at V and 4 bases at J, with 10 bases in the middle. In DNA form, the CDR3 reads TGTGCCAGCAGTGCACAGGGCCCCTATGGCTACACCTTC. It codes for CASSAQGPYGYTF.

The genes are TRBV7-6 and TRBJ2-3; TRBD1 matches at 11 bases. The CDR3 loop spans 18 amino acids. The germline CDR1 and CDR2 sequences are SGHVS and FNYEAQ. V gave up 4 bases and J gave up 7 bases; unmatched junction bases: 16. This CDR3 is CASSSPAGDRGYANTQYF. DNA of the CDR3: TGTGCCAGCAGCTCTCCGGCAGGGGACAGGGGGTATGCGAATACGCAGTATTTT.

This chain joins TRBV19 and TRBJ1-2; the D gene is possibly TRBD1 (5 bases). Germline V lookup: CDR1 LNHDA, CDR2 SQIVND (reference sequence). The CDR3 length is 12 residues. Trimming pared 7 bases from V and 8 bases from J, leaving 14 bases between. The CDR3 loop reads CASMYGGAGYTF. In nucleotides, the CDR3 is TGTGCCAGTATGTACGGCGGGGCCGGCTACACCTTC.

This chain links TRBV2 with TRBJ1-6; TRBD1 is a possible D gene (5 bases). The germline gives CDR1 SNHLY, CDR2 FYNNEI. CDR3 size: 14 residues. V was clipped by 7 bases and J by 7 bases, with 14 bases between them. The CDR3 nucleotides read TGTGCCAGCACCAGACAGAGTTCGAATTCACCCCTCCACTTT. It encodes CASTRQSSNSPLHF. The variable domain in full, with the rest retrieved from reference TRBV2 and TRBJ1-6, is EPEVTQTPSHQVTQMGQEVILRCVPISNHLYFYWYRQILGQKVEFLVSFYNNEISEKSEIFDDQFSVERPDGSNFTLKIRSTKLEDSAMYFCASTRQSSNSPLHFGNGTRLTVT.

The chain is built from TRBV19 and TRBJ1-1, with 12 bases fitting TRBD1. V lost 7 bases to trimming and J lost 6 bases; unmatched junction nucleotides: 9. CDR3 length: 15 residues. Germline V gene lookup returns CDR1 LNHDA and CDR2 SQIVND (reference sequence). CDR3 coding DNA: TGTGCCAGTAAGAATTACGGGACAGGGGGCTCTGAAGCTTTCTTT. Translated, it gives CASKNYGTGGSEAFF.

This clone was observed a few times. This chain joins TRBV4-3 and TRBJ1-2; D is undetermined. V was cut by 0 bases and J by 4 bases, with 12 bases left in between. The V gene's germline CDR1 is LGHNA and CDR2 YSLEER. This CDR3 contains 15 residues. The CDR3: CASSQDFDGSYGYTF. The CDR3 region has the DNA TGCGCCAGCAGCCAAGATTTTGACGGTAGCTATGGCTACACCTTC.

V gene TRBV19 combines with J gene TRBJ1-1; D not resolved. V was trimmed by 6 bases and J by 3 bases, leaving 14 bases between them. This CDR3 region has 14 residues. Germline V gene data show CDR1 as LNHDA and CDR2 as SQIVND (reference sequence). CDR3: CASSPGGLDTEAFF. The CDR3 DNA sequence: TGTGCCAGTAGCCCTGGAGGGTTGGACACTGAAGCTTTCTTT. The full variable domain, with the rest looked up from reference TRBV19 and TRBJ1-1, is DGGITQSPKYLFRKEGQNVTLSCEQNLNHDAMYWYRQDPGQGLRLIYYSQIVNDFQKGDIAEGYSVSREKKESFPLTVTSAQKNPTAFYLCASSPGGLDTEAFFGQGTRLTVV.

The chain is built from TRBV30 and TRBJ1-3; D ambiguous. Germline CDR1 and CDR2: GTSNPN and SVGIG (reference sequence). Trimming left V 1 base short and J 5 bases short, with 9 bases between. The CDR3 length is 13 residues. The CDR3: CAWSGGLRNTIYF. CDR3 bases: TGTGCCTGGAGTGGGGGTTTACGAAACACCATATATTTT.

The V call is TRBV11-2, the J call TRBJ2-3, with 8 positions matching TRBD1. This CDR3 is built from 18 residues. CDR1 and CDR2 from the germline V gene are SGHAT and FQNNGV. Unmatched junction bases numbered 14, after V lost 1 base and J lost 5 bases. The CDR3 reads CASSLVSVGQGARDTQYF. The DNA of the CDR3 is TGTGCCAGCAGCTTAGTGTCTGTTGGTCAGGGGGCTCGAGATACGCAGTATTTT.